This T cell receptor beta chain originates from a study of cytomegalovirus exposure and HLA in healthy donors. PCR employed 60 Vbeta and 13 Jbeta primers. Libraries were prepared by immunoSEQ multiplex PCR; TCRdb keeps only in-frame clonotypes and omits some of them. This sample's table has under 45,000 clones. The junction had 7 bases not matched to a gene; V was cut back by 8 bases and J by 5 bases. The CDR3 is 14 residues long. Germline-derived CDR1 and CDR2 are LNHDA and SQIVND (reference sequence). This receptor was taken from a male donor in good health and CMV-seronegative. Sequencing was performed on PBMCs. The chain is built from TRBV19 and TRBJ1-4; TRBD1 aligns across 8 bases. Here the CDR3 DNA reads TGTGCCAGTGATAGAAGACAGGGGAATGAAAAACTGTTTTTT. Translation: CASDRRQGNEKLFF.